These T cell receptor beta chains were read from a single sample in a study of cytomegalovirus exposure and HLA in healthy donors. Here immunoSEQ multiplex PCR was the method, and the copy in TCRdb shows in-frame clones only, minus some. The sample has 200,000 or so clones, around four fifths seen once; the top ten hold over 3.5%. Material for sequencing was PBMCs. These receptors were collected from a male donor in good health and CMV-seronegative. Each CDR3 is given with its conserved first and last residue. The D gene is left open where the match is weak. The listing skips clone size in some rows; elsewhere it reads once, few, many or a size class.

CSVDFEGAGGYGYTF | TGCAGCGTTGATTTCGAGGGGGCAGGCGGCTATGGCTACACCTTC | TRBJ1-2 | . | TRBV29-1 | TRBD1
CASSFRAGVDEQYF | TGTGCCAGCAGCTTTCGGGCGGGAGTAGACGAGCAGTACTTC | TRBJ2-7 | few | TRBV5-4 | TRBD2
CASSGSDYEQYF | TGTGCCAGTAGCGGGAGTGACTACGAGCAGTACTTC | TRBJ2-7 | . | TRBV6-6 | TRBD2
CSAGAGGMGADTQYF | TGCAGCGCCGGAGCGGGAGGGATGGGTGCAGATACGCAGTATTTT | TRBJ2-3 | . | TRBV29-1 | TRBD2
CASIELEEGGAGTEAFF | TGCGCCAGCATTGAGCTCGAGGAAGGGGGGGCAGGGACTGAAGCTTTCTTT | TRBJ1-1 | . | TRBV10-1 | .
CASSNRGVEQYF | TGTGCCAGCAGTAACAGGGGAGTGGAGCAGTACTTC | TRBJ2-5 | . | TRBV6-6 | TRBD1
CASSYIYRGQYGYTF | TGTGCCAGCAGTTACATATACAGGGGTCAGTATGGCTACACCTTC | TRBJ1-2 | few | TRBV28 | TRBD1
CASSVDRVGATYEQYF | TGTGCCAGCAGCGTAGATAGGGTTGGGGCCACCTACGAGCAGTACTTC | TRBJ2-7 | . | TRBV9 | .
CASRLAPRGHNEQYF | TGTGCCAGCAGGCTTGCGCCTCGGGGTCATAACGAGCAGTACTTC | TRBJ2-7 | . | TRBV27 | .
CATVKTTGELFF | TGTGCCACCGTGAAAACAACCGGGGAGCTGTTTTTT | TRBJ2-2 | . | TRBV6-5 | .
CASSTIESYSNQPQHF | TGTGCCAGTAGTACGATTGAATCCTATAGCAATCAGCCCCAGCATTTT | TRBJ1-5 | . | TRBV19 | .
CARSLVSGKITDTQYF | TGTGCCAGAAGCTTGGTTTCCGGGAAAATCACAGATACGCAGTATTTT | TRBJ2-3 | . | TRBV5-3 | .
CASSPVGQGGTGELFF | TGTGCCAGCTCACCAGTCGGACAGGGTGGCACCGGGGAGCTGTTTTTT | TRBJ2-2 | . | TRBV18 | TRBD1
CATSRDRGGDEQYF | TGTGCCACCAGCAGAGATAGAGGGGGGGACGAGCAGTACTTC | TRBJ2-7 | . | TRBV15 | .
CASSLTLQETQYF | TGTGCCAGTAGCTTGACTCTACAAGAGACCCAGTACTTC | TRBJ2-5 | . | TRBV19 | .
CASSVGQSTEQFF | TGTGCCAGCAGTGTTGGGCAGTCCACTGAGCAGTTCTTC | TRBJ2-1 | once | TRBV6-1 | .
CASSEAPGNQETQYF | TGTGCCAGCAGTGAAGCGCCGGGTAACCAAGAGACCCAGTACTTC | TRBJ2-5 | few | TRBV2 | .
CASSRTSGRAQLYEQYF | TGTGCCAGCAGCAGAACTAGCGGGAGGGCCCAATTGTACGAGCAGTACTTC | TRBJ2-7 | . | TRBV11-2 | TRBD2
CASSYQASTDTQYF | TGTGCCAGCAGTTACCAGGCAAGCACAGATACGCAGTATTTT | TRBJ2-3 | . | TRBV6-5 | .
CASTPDRDPPDTQYF | TGTGCCAGCACCCCGGACAGGGATCCCCCAGATACGCAGTATTTT | TRBJ2-3 | . | TRBV25-1 | TRBD1
CASSLAGWGNQPQHF | TGTGCCAGCAGCTTAGCAGGGTGGGGCAATCAGCCCCAGCATTTT | TRBJ1-5 | . | TRBV11-2 | .
CASIDSSNAFF | TGTGCCAGCATCGACAGTAGTAATGCTTTCTTT | TRBJ1-1 | . | TRBV6-1 | .
CASSFSAGLGTEAFF | TGTGCCAGCAGCTTCTCTGCAGGGTTAGGGACTGAAGCTTTCTTT | TRBJ1-1 | . | TRBV5-8 | .
CASSIRRGLQETQYF | TGTGCCAGTAGTATACGCAGGGGCCTTCAAGAGACCCAGTACTTC | TRBJ2-5 | . | TRBV19 | .
CASSLRIGTEAFF | TGTGCCAGCAGCTTGCGAATCGGCACTGAAGCTTTCTTT | TRBJ1-1 | . | TRBV7-8 | .
CASSTPERAGDEVYEQYF | TGTGCCAGTAGTACCCCGGAAAGGGCAGGGGACGAGGTCTACGAGCAGTACTTC | TRBJ2-7 | . | TRBV19 | .
CASSRDRWRWGLSYEQYF | TGTGCCAGTAGCCGGGACAGGTGGCGTTGGGGCCTGAGCTACGAGCAGTACTTC | TRBJ2-7 | . | TRBV19 | TRBD1
CASSLRLGGSYNEQFF | TGCGCCAGCAGCTTACGTCTCGGGGGCTCCTACAATGAGCAGTTCTTC | TRBJ2-1 | . | TRBV5-1 | .
CASARLNQETQYF | TGTGCCAGCGCCAGGTTGAACCAAGAGACCCAGTACTTC | TRBJ2-5 | . | TRBV28 | .
CASSPTQGIRTEAFF | TGTGCCAGCAGCCCTACCCAGGGGATCAGGACTGAAGCTTTCTTT | TRBJ1-1 | once | TRBV7-2 | .
CASSWEPGDNEQFF | TGTGCCAGCAGTTGGGAACCAGGGGACAATGAGCAGTTCTTC | TRBJ2-1 | . | TRBV6-5 | .
CASSSLGRETQYF | TGTGCCAGCAGTTCTTTAGGGAGGGAGACCCAGTACTTC | TRBJ2-5 | once | TRBV27 | .
CASSSHSGMIEQYF | TGTGCCAGCAGTTCCCACAGCGGGATGATCGAGCAGTACTTC | TRBJ2-7 | few | TRBV28 | TRBD2
CASSPPGTGSYEQYF | TGTGCCAGCAGCCCCCCGGGGACAGGTTCCTACGAGCAGTACTTC | TRBJ2-7 | . | TRBV27 | TRBD1
CASSLAAPGAYEQYF | TGTGCCAGCAGTTTGGCCGCCCCCGGAGCCTACGAGCAGTACTTC | TRBJ2-7 | . | TRBV28 | .
CASSEITGPRLQYF | TGTGCCAGCAGTGAGATCACGGGTCCCCGCCTTCAGTATTTT | TRBJ2-3 | . | TRBV6-1 | .
CASSPRTSGLYNEQFF | TGTGCCAGCAGCCCCAGGACTAGCGGCCTCTACAATGAGCAGTTCTTC | TRBJ2-1 | . | TRBV9 | TRBD2
CASSASYRDRDANYGYTF | TGTGCCAGTAGTGCCTCGTATCGCGACAGAGACGCTAACTATGGCTACACCTTC | TRBJ1-2 | . | TRBV19 | .
CASSAGTAFYGYTF | TGTGCCAGCAGTGCTGGGACAGCCTTTTATGGCTACACCTTC | TRBJ1-2 | . | TRBV27 | TRBD1
CASKGWDRGGSNQPQHF | TGTGCCAGTAAAGGTTGGGACAGGGGAGGAAGCAATCAGCCCCAGCATTTT | TRBJ1-5 | . | TRBV19 | TRBD1
CASRVIAVGGELFF | TGTGCCAGTAGGGTAATAGCCGTGGGCGGGGAGCTGTTTTTT | TRBJ2-2 | . | TRBV19 | .
CASSFKPGQGEGGNTIYF | TGTGCCAGCAGCTTTAAGCCGGGACAGGGGGAAGGTGGAAACACCATATATTTT | TRBJ1-3 | . | TRBV7-9 | TRBD1
CASSAITDTQYF | TGTGCCAGCAGTGCTATTACAGATACGCAGTATTTT | TRBJ2-3 | once | TRBV2 | .
CASSELYSYNEQFF | TGTGCCAGCAGTGAACTCTACTCCTACAATGAGCAGTTCTTC | TRBJ2-1 | . | TRBV25-1 | .
CASSYSTRGYTEAFF | TGTGCCAGCAGTTACTCGACCAGGGGGTACACTGAAGCTTTCTTT | TRBJ1-1 | . | TRBV6-5 | TRBD1
CASSYLVGANTEAFF | TGTGCCAGCAGTTACTTGGTGGGCGCCAACACTGAAGCTTTCTTT | TRBJ1-1 | . | TRBV6-5 | .
CASSYSLSANTGELFF | TGTGCCAGCAGTTACTCGCTAAGCGCGAACACCGGGGAGCTGTTTTTT | TRBJ2-2 | . | TRBV6-4 | .
CASSSPLAGGPSEQFF | TGTGCCAGCAGTTCCCCACTAGCGGGAGGGCCATCCGAGCAGTTCTTC | TRBJ2-1 | . | TRBV6-6 | TRBD2
CASSFLAGVHEQYF | TGTGCCAGCAGTTTCCTAGCGGGAGTTCACGAGCAGTACTTC | TRBJ2-7 | . | TRBV28 | TRBD2
CASSSNGYEQYF | TGTGCCAGCAGTTCCAACGGCTACGAGCAGTACTTC | TRBJ2-7 | . | TRBV27 | .
CASSRSVQETQYF | TGCGCCAGCAGTCGATCAGTCCAAGAGACCCAGTACTTC | TRBJ2-5 | once | TRBV10-1 | .
CASSWDRVRPQHF | TGTGCCAGCAGTTGGGACAGGGTTCGGCCCCAGCATTTT | TRBJ1-5 | . | TRBV28 | TRBD1
CASSSFLRTSGYSYEQYF | TGTGCCAGCAGCTCTTTCCTCCGGACTAGCGGGTATTCCTACGAGCAGTACTTC | TRBJ2-7 | few | TRBV7-2 | TRBD2
CASSQPGPLYGYTF | TGCGCCAGCAGCCAGCCGGGTCCCCTGTATGGCTACACCTTC | TRBJ1-2 | once | TRBV5-1 | .
CASSVEGGSYEQYF | TGTGCCAGCAGCGTCGAAGGGGGTTCCTACGAGCAGTACTTC | TRBJ2-7 | . | TRBV9 | .
CASSVDRGHTEAFF | TGTGCCAGCAGCGTGGACAGGGGGCACACTGAAGCTTTCTTT | TRBJ1-1 | . | TRBV2 | TRBD1
CASTTGLGANVLTF | TGTGCCAGCACAACAGGGCTCGGGGCCAACGTCCTGACTTTC | TRBJ2-6 | . | TRBV6-6 | .
CSALHQVSNTEAFF | TGCAGCGCTTTACATCAGGTGTCGAACACTGAAGCTTTCTTT | TRBJ1-1 | . | TRBV29-1 | .